Each of the 12 T cell receptor beta chains below was sequenced from the same sample in a study of T cells after yellow fever vaccination. TCRdb re-called the 5' RACE reads through MiXCR, storing one row per CDR3 protein. The table includes over 250,000 distinct CDR3 sequences, about 5.2% detected once. The starting material was CD4+ T cells sorted from PBMCs, obtained on the day of the yellow fever booster vaccination. These receptors all come from a man between 18 and 35 years old who received the YFV17D yellow fever vaccine.

This clonotype came up a few times. The V and J genes are TRBV2 and TRBJ2-2; D might be TRBD1 (5 bases). CDR3 size: 14 residues. In germline, CDR1 is SNHLY, CDR2 FYNNEI. Between the trimmed V and J ends, which lost 7 bases and 0 bases, there was a span of 9 bases. The CDR3 here is CASKGHSNTGELFF. The DNA for the CDR3 is TGTGCCAGCAAAGGACATTCGAACACCGGGGAGCTGTTTTTT.

This clonotype came up a few times. The chain is built from TRBV7-2 and TRBJ1-2; D remains ambiguous. CDR1 is SGHTA and CDR2 is FQGNSA in the germline V gene. The CDR3 loop spans 15 amino acids. V was clipped by 1 base and J by 8 bases, with 17 bases between them. The CDR3 here is CASSLDGEAWMGYTF. CDR3 coding DNA: TGTGCCAGCAGCTTAGACGGGGAAGCATGGATGGGCTACACCTTC.

This clonotype was picked up a small number of times. V usage is TRBV5-1 and J usage is TRBJ2-1; TRBD1 is a possible D gene (5 bases). Trimming left V 4 bases short and J 4 bases short, with 15 bases between. CDR3 length: 15 amino acids. The germline CDR1 and CDR2 sequences are SGHRS and YFSETQ. CDR3 sequence (DNA): TGCGCCAGCAGCCCAGGGTCGACAGCGTACAATGAGCAGTTCTTC. Its protein is CASSPGSTAYNEQFF.

This clonotype was observed a few times. J is TRBJ2-6 and V is TRBV5-4; no clear D. V lost 4 bases to trimming and J lost 3 bases, with 5 bases between them. The CDR3 runs 13 residues. Germline CDR1 is SGHNT and CDR2 is YYREEE (reference sequence). The CDR3 sequence: CASSVDGANVLTF. The CDR3 bases are TGTGCCAGCAGCGTTGATGGGGCCAACGTCCTGACTTTC.

The sample holds many counts of this clonotype. V usage is TRBV10-3 and J usage is TRBJ1-1, with D tentatively TRBD1 (6 bases). Trimming stripped 5 bases from V and 1 base from J, with 11 bases between. CDR1 is ENHRY and CDR2 is SYGVKD in the germline V gene. The CDR3 sequence is 14 residues long. DNA of the CDR3: TGTGCCATCAGTCGACAGGACACGAACACTGAAGCTTTCTTT. This encodes CAISRQDTNTEAFF.

The table lists this clonotype with many counts. The chain joins TRBV2 to TRBJ2-7; TRBD1 is a possible D gene (6 bases). With 6 bases removed from V and 1 base from J, the gap between germline ends came to 13 bases. Germline values: CDR1 SNHLY, CDR2 FYNNEI. The CDR3 has 14 amino acids. The CDR3 DNA reads as TGTGCCAGCAGGACAGGAGTAAATTCCTACGAGCAGTACTTC. It specifies CASRTGVNSYEQYF. The whole variable domain, remainder taken from reference TRBV2 and TRBJ2-7, is EPEVTQTPSHQVTQMGQEVILRCVPISNHLYFYWYRQILGQKVEFLVSFYNNEISEKSEIFDDQFSVERPDGSNFTLKIRSTKLEDSAMYFCASRTGVNSYEQYFGPGTRLTVT.

This clonotype was observed a few times. The J gene is TRBJ2-3, the V gene TRBV19; D possibly corresponds to TRBD2 (5 bases). The germline V and J ends were trimmed by 2 bases and 1 base, with 7 bases remaining between them. CDR3 length equals 14 residues. CDR1 and CDR2 from the germline V gene are LNHDA and SQIVND (reference sequence). The chain's CDR3 is CASSIRTGTDTQYF. The CDR3 DNA reads as TGTGCCAGTAGTATAAGGACTGGCACAGATACGCAGTATTTT.

This clonotype was found many times. The chain uses TRBV12-3 or TRBV12-4 and TRBJ2-7; D possibly corresponds to TRBD1 (5 bases). CDR3 size: 13 residues. Between the trimmed V and J ends, which lost 3 bases and 2 bases, there was a span of 8 bases. CDR3 in DNA: TGTGCCAGCAGTTTTTGGACACCCTACGAGCAGTACTTC. It specifies CASSFWTPYEQYF.

The chain carries TRBV15 and TRBJ1-5; D is unresolved. V lost 0 bases and J 6 bases, leaving 9 bases between the germline ends. Germline V gene data show CDR1 as LNHNV and CDR2 as YYDKDF (reference sequence). The CDR3 is 14 residues long. The CDR3 is CATSRDAGFQPQHF. CDR3 in DNA: TGTGCCACCAGCAGAGATGCGGGATTTCAGCCCCAGCATTTT.

This clonotype was observed many times. V gene TRBV5-1 combines with J gene TRBJ1-3; 7 bases are shared with TRBD1. The V segment lost 4 bases and the J segment 2 bases; nucleotides outside the gene matches: 3. The CDR3 covers 14 residues. Germline CDR1 is SGHRS and CDR2 is YFSETQ. The CDR3 loop reads CASSTQGAGNTIYF. CDR3 nucleotides: TGCGCCAGCAGCACCCAGGGGGCTGGAAACACCATATATTTT.

The J gene is TRBJ1-5, the V gene TRBV7-9; D is ambiguous. Germline CDR1 reads SEHNR; CDR2 reads FQNEAQ (reference sequence). The CDR3 loop spans 15 amino acids. V was shortened by 1 base and J by 0 bases, with 7 bases between the two germline ends. CDR3 nucleotide sequence: TGTGCCAGCAGCTTAGGTTCAGGTAGCAATCAGCCCCAGCATTTT. It encodes CASSLGSGSNQPQHF.

This clonotype was observed a handful of times. This rearrangement joins TRBV5-8 to TRBJ2-3; D remains unclear. Germline V gene data show CDR1 as SGHTS and CDR2 as YDEGEE. Trimming removed 2 bases from V and 6 bases from J, with 16 bases in between. The CDR3 totals 15 residues. This CDR3 is CASSFPGPTLDTQYF. DNA for the CDR3: TGTGCCAGCAGCTTTCCGGGCCCGACTCTGGATACGCAGTATTTT.